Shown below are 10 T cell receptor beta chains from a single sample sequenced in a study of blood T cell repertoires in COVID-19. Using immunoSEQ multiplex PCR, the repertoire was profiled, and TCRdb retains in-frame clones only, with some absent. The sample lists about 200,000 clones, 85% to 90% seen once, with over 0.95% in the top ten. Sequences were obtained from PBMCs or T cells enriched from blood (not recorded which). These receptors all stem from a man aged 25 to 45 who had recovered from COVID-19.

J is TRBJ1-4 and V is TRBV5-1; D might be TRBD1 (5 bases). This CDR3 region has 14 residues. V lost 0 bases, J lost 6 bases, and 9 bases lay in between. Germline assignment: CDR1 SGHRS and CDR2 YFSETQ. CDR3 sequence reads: CASSLEGADEKLFF. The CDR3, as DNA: TGCGCCAGCAGCTTGGAAGGGGCAGATGAAAAACTGTTTTTT.

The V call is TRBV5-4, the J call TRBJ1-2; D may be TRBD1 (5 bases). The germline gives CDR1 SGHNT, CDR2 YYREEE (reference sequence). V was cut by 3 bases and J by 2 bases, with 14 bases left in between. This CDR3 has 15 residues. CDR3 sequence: CASSSGRGGNYGYTF. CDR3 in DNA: TGTGCCAGCAGCTCCGGCCGGGGGGGGAACTATGGCTACACCTTC.

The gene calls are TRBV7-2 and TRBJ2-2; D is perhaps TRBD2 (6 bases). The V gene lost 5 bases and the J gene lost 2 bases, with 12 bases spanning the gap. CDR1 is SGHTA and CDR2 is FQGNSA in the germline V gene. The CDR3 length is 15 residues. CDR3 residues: CASSPPRGNTGELFF. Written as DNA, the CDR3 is TGTGCCAGCAGCCCCCCGCGGGGTAACACCGGGGAGCTGTTTTTT.

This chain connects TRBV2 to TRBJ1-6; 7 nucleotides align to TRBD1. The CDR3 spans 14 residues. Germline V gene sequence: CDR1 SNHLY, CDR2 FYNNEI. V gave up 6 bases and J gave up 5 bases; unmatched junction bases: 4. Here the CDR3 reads CASRDGTDNSPLHF. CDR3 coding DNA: TGTGCCAGCAGGGACGGGACAGATAATTCACCCCTCCACTTT.

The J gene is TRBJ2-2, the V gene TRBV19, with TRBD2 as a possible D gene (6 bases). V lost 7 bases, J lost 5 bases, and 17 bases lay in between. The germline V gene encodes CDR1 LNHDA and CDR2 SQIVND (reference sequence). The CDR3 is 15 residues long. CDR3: CASMSRGGGTGELFF. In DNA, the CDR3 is TGTGCCAGTATGTCCCGGGGCGGAGGGACCGGGGAGCTGTTTTTT.

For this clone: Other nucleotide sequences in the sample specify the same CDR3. The CDR3 is CASSDRVSGNTIYF. CDR3 in DNA: TGTGCCAGCAGTGACCGGGTCTCTGGAAACACCATATATTTT. The chain employs TRBV2 and TRBJ1-3; the D is unclear. The CDR3 sequence is 14 residues long. Trimming left V 3 bases short and J 0 bases short, with 6 bases between. Looked up from germline, CDR1 is SNHLY and CDR2 is FYNNEI.

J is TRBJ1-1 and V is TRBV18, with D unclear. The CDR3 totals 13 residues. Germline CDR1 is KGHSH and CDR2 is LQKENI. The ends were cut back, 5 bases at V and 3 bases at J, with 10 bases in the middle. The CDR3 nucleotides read TGTGCCAGCTCATTCCAGAGGGACACTGAAGCTTTCTTT. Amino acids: CASSFQRDTEAFF.

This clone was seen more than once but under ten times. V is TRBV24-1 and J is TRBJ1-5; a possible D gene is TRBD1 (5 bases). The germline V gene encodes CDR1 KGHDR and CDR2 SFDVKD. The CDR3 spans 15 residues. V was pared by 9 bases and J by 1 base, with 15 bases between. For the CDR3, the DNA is TGTGCCACCCATTCTTTAACAGGCAGCAATCAGCCCCAGCATTTT. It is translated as CATHSLTGSNQPQHF.

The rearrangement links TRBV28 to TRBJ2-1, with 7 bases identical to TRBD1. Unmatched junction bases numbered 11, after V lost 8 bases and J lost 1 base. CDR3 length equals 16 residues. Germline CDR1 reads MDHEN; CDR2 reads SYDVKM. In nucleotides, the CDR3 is TGTGCCAGCTTACAAAACACAGGGGTATCCTACAATGAGCAGTTCTTC. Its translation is CASLQNTGVSYNEQFF.

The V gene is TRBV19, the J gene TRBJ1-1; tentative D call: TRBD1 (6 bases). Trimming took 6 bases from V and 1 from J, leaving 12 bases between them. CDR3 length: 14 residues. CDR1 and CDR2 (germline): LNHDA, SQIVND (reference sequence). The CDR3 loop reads CASRPGVWNTEAFF. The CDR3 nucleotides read TGTGCCAGTAGACCAGGGGTGTGGAACACTGAAGCTTTCTTT.